Following are 8 T cell receptor beta chains from one sample sequenced in a study of blood T cells in healthy people across ages. Using a J-beta primer mix together with a sample-barcoded 5' primer, a second PCR was run for roughly 7 to 12 cycles. Each CDR3 protein is one row after TCRdb ran MiXCR on the 5' RACE reads. The data contain approximately 800,000 distinct CDR3 sequences, around 45% of them singletons. Sequencing input: blood. The source of these receptors is a man aged 80 or over in good health.

The V and J genes are TRBV29-1 and TRBJ2-1, with a weak D call TRBD2 (5 bases). Trimming shortened V by 5 bases and J by 13 bases, and 21 bases separated the two germline ends. The CDR3 runs 13 residues. Germline V gene data show CDR1 as SQVTM and CDR2 as ANQGSEA. For the CDR3, the DNA is TGCAGCGTTCGGGGTCTTAACGGAGAGACCCAGTTCTTC. Protein sequence: CSVRGLNGETQFF.

This clonotype was recorded a few times. CDR3 nucleotides: TGTGCCAGCAGTTACTCCTGGGACAGCCGATATAGCTCCTACGAGCAGTACTTC. It yields the protein CASSYSWDSRYSSYEQYF. This chain uses TRBV6-2 or TRBV6-3 with TRBJ2-7; TRBD1 matches at 7 bases. The CDR3 length is 18 residues. Per germline, CDR1 MNHEY and CDR2 SVGEGT. V shed 0 bases and J 0 bases; nucleotides not matched to a gene: 11.

The V call is TRBV29-1, the J call TRBJ2-1; 9 nucleotides match TRBD2. With 2 bases clipped from V and 5 bases from J, the junction kept 10 bases outside the gene matches. The V gene's germline CDR1 is SQVTM and CDR2 ANQGSEA. The CDR3 covers 16 residues. The CDR3 coding sequence is TGCAGCGTTGAAACCTATAGCGGGAGCTGGAACAATGAGCAGTTCTTC. Translation: CSVETYSGSWNNEQFF.

This rearrangement joins TRBV30 to TRBJ2-7, with TRBD1 matching over 7 bases. Per germline, CDR1 GTSNPN and CDR2 SVGIG (reference sequence). CDR3 length equals 13 residues. Losses at the gene ends were 0 bases for V and 5 bases for J; bases not matched to a gene: 4. CDR3 in amino acids: CAWSVKGANEQYF. CDR3 in DNA: TGTGCCTGGAGTGTGAAGGGGGCCAACGAGCAGTACTTC. Based on the CDR3 plus reference TRBV30 and TRBJ2-7, the full variable domain is SQTIHQWPATLVQPVGSPLSLECTVEGTSNPNLYWYRQAAGRGLQLLFYSVGIGQISSEVPQNLSASRPQDRQFILSSKKLLLSDSGFYLCAWSVKGANEQYFGPGTRLTVT.

This clonotype has ten or more counts. The rearrangement links TRBV24-1 to TRBJ2-5; 7 bases match TRBD2. This CDR3 contains 14 residues. V lost 1 base, J lost 7 bases, and 5 bases stayed unmatched. The germline gives CDR1 KGHDR, CDR2 SFDVKD. The CDR3 nucleotides are TGTGCCACCAGTGATTTAAACCAGCGGGGGACCCAGTACTTC. Amino acid sequence: CATSDLNQRGTQYF.

The V gene is TRBV20-1, the J gene TRBJ2-7; TRBD2 matches 11 bases. After removal of 5 bases from V and 7 bases from J, the junction contained 13 bases not matched to a gene. Germline lookup yields CDR1 DFQATT and CDR2 SNEGSKA (reference sequence). The CDR3 runs to 15 residues. The CDR3 loop reads CSAPSTSGTGHEQYF. CDR3 sequence (DNA): TGCAGTGCTCCATCGACTAGCGGGACGGGGCATGAGCAGTACTTC.

There are many counts of this clonotype. The rearrangement links TRBV12-3 or TRBV12-4 to TRBJ2-7; 14 bases agree with TRBD2. CDR3 length: 15 residues. V lost 6 bases and J lost 5; bases outside the gene matches: 6. The chain's CDR3 is CASSIRTSGRNEQYF. In DNA, the CDR3 is TGTGCCAGCAGCATTCGGACTAGCGGGAGGAACGAGCAGTACTTC.

This chain connects TRBV27 to TRBJ2-1; TRBD2 matches 8 bases. Gene TRBJ2-7 matches the end of the DNA better, so the J call may be wrong. The CDR3 has 14 amino acids. CDR1 is MNHEY and CDR2 is SMNVEV in the germline V gene (reference sequence). CDR3 loop: CASSLEGLVNEQYF. CDR3 DNA sequence: TGTGCCAGCAGTTTGGAGGGACTAGTCAATGAGCAGTACTTC.